This T cell receptor beta chain was documented in a study of blood T cell repertoires in COVID-19. Study summary: Acute and convalescent COVID-19 samples came from the United States, Italy and Spain. Sources were T cells, B-cell-depleted T cells, or PBMCs; the material itself was cDNA or gDNA.

The authors' processing: Nucleated cell counts were estimated from reference gene primer amplification. Data came from immunoSEQ multiplex PCR; TCRdb stores just in-frame clones and leaves some out. V, J and clone size reflect that table, while D and trimming were determined from the DNA. The sample includes more than 200,000 clones, less than 90% of them seen just once. The germline CDR1 and CDR2 sequences are MGHRA and YSYEKL. This CDR3 region has 15 residues. The V segment lost 0 bases and the J segment 8 bases; nucleotides outside the gene matches: 7. The chain uses TRBV4-1 and TRBJ2-1; TRBD1 matches at 7 bases. This sequence originates from a man aged 25 to 40 with active or convalescent COVID-19. The sample taken for sequencing was peripheral blood. The CDR3 region has the DNA TGCGCCAGCAGCCAAGATTGGGACAGTTTATATGAGCAGTTCTTC. This gives the protein CASSQDWDSLYEQFF.